A single sample gave rise to the 7 T cell receptor beta chains below, sequenced in a study of blood T cell repertoires in COVID-19 (TCRdb year 2020). Library creation used the immunoSEQ multiplex PCR assay. In its TCRdb copy, this immuneACCESS table keeps in-frame sequences only and misses some clones. Where compared with another copy, unresolved V genes explain less than half of these, and the others have no known cause. Present in this sample are 240,000 or so clones, 82% of which were seen just once. The ten largest clonotypes hold about 2% of the sample. Source material: peripheral blood. All receptors come from an elderly woman with acute or convalescent COVID-19.

The CDR3 spells CASSDGGAPGIQYF. As DNA, the CDR3 is TGTGCCAGCAGTGACGGGGGGGCTCCGGGCATTCAGTACTTC. The V and J genes are TRBV25-1 and TRBJ2-4; 8 bases are shared with TRBD2. V trimming: 3 bases; J trimming: 9 bases; junction bases outside the gene matches: 7. Looked up from germline, CDR1 is MGHDK and CDR2 is SYGVNS. The CDR3 extends over 14 amino acids.

The rearrangement links TRBV9 to TRBJ2-1; 8 bases fit TRBD2. Germline CDR1 and CDR2: SGDLS and YYNGEE. V shed 0 bases, J shed 6 bases, and the junction held 8 bases outside the gene matches. The CDR3 is 16 amino acids. CDR3 nucleotides: TGTGCCAGCAGCGTAGCGGGGGGGAACTTGGTCAATGAGCAGTTCTTC. This sequence encodes CASSVAGGNLVNEQFF.

V usage is TRBV28 and J usage is TRBJ1-5, with D possibly being TRBD1 (5 bases). With 7 bases removed from V and 7 bases from J, the gap between germline ends came to 14 bases. Per germline, CDR1 MDHEN and CDR2 SYDVKM. The CDR3 loop spans 13 amino acids. Here the CDR3 reads CASIGGVGQPQHF. The CDR3 DNA follows: TGTGCCAGCATCGGGGGGGTCGGGCAGCCCCAGCATTTT. The whole variable domain, filled in from reference TRBV28 and TRBJ1-5, reads DVKVTQSSRYLVKRTGEKVFLECVQDMDHENMFWYRQDPGLGLRLIYFSYDVKMKEKGDIPEGYSVSREKKERFSLILESASTNQTSMYLCASIGGVGQPQHFGDGTRLSIL.

Here the CDR3 DNA reads TGTGCCAGCAGTTACTCGAACAGGGCTAATTCACCCCTCCACTTT. Translated: CASSYSNRANSPLHF. The rearrangement joins TRBV6-5 to TRBJ1-6, with D perhaps matching TRBD1 (6 bases). Looked up from germline, CDR1 is MNHEY and CDR2 is SVGAGI. This CDR3 has 15 residues. With 0 bases removed from V and 6 bases from J, the gap between germline ends came to 9 bases.

The chain couples TRBV2 to TRBJ2-7; D is ambiguous. V was pared by 8 bases and J by 2 bases, with 10 bases between. Germline loops: CDR1 SNHLY, CDR2 FYNNEI. The CDR3 loop spans 12 amino acids. CDR3 DNA: TGTGCCAGCTCGGCGGAAACCTACGAGCAGTACTTC. It yields the protein CASSAETYEQYF.

This clone was counted only a few times. V and J are TRBV15 and TRBJ1-2; 8 nucleotides agree with TRBD1. CDR3 length equals 18 residues. Unmatched junction bases numbered 16, after V lost 0 bases and J lost 7 bases. Germline assignment: CDR1 LNHNV and CDR2 YYDKDF (reference sequence). The CDR3 reads CATSRDGPTGAKISGYTF. CDR3 DNA sequence: TGTGCCACCAGCAGAGATGGCCCGACAGGGGCTAAGATAAGTGGCTACACCTTC.

The V call is TRBV12-3 or TRBV12-4, the J call TRBJ1-4, with D uncertain. The CDR3 runs to 11 residues. Trimming left V 5 bases short and J 6 bases short, with 4 bases between. The chain's CDR3 is CASSTDEKLFF. CDR3 nucleotides: TGTGCCAGCAGTACGGATGAAAAACTGTTTTTT.